Each of the 26 T cell receptor beta chains below was sequenced from the same sample in a study of blood T cell repertoires in COVID-19. Here immunoSEQ multiplex PCR was the method, and the copy in TCRdb shows in-frame clones only, minus some. The sample records roughly 160,000 clones, about 90% being singletons. The source material was PBMCs or T cells enriched from blood (not recorded which). The receptors shown here come from a woman aged 45 to 65 who had recovered from COVID-19.

This clone has only a few counts. The J gene is TRBJ1-4, the V gene TRBV7-9; 8 positions agree with TRBD1. The CDR3 loop spans 15 amino acids. V was pared by 5 bases and J by 7 bases, with 9 bases of the junction left unmatched. Germline V gene lookup returns CDR1 SEHNR and CDR2 FQNEAQ (reference sequence). CDR3 in amino acids: CASSASRGRGEKLFF. CDR3 DNA sequence: TGTGCCAGCAGCGCAAGCAGGGGGCGGGGTGAAAAACTGTTTTTT.

This clone was found once. The chain links TRBV30 to TRBJ1-2, with a weak D call TRBD1 (6 bases). Germline V lookup: CDR1 GTSNPN, CDR2 SVGIG (reference sequence). Trimming pared 2 bases from V and 4 bases from J, leaving 14 bases between. This CDR3 is 14 amino acids long. The CDR3 coding sequence is TGTGCCTGGAGTTTTACAGGGTTTGGCTATGGCTACACCTTC. It codes for CAWSFTGFGYGYTF.

The rearrangement joins TRBV9 to TRBJ2-3, with D tentatively TRBD1 (5 bases). The germline gives CDR1 SGDLS, CDR2 YYNGEE. V lost 0 bases, J lost 3 bases, and 11 bases lay in between. This CDR3 has 15 residues. CDR3 nucleotide sequence: TGTGCCAGCAGCGTAGAAGGGGCCACTACAGATACGCAGTATTTT. It yields the protein CASSVEGATTDTQYF. Full variable domain (missing parts from reference TRBV9 and TRBJ2-3): DSGVTQTPKHLITATGQRVTLRCSPRSGDLSVYWYQQSLDQGLQFLIQYYNGEERAKGNILERFSAQQFPDLHSELNLSSLELGDSALYFCASSVEGATTDTQYFGPGTRLTVL.

The chain couples TRBV6-5 to TRBJ2-1; perhaps TRBD1 as D (5 bases). V lost 11 bases to trimming and J lost 1 base, with 12 bases between them. Per the germline V gene, CDR1 is MNHEY and CDR2 is SVGAGI. The CDR3 extends over 13 amino acids. The DNA for the CDR3 is TGTGCCGTCAGGGCGACTTCCTACAATGAGCAGTTCTTC. It codes for CAVRATSYNEQFF.

The chain uses TRBV7-2 and TRBJ2-5; TRBD2 matches 7 bases. The CDR3 totals 15 residues. CDR1 and CDR2 from the germline V gene are SGHTA and FQGNSA. Trimming cost V 0 bases and J 4 bases; bases outside gene matches: 5. The CDR3 DNA follows: TGTGCCAGCAGCTTAGCGTTAGCGGGTAGAGAGACCCAGTACTTC. It specifies CASSLALAGRETQYF.

The chain uses TRBV28 and TRBJ2-3; maybe TRBD2 (5 bases). The CDR3 consists of 12 residues. Germline V CDR1 and CDR2: MDHEN, SYDVKM. The V and J ends lost 7 bases and 6 bases respectively, with 11 bases between them. The CDR3 reads CASNGVEDTQYF. CDR3 nucleotide sequence: TGTGCCAGCAACGGGGTTGAGGATACGCAGTATTTT.

The V and J genes are TRBV6-1 and TRBJ1-2, with D unresolved. Trimming removed 0 bases from V and 3 bases from J, with 11 bases in between. Per germline, CDR1 MNHNS and CDR2 SASEGT. The CDR3 extends over 15 amino acids. The CDR3 DNA is TGTGCCAGCAGTGAAGCGCTTCCGAGGGACTATGGCTACACCTTC. It specifies CASSEALPRDYGYTF.

This sequence joins TRBV5-4 and TRBJ1-5, with D perhaps TRBD1 (6 bases). The ends were cut back, 4 bases at V and 1 base at J, with 15 bases in the middle. Germline CDR1 and CDR2: SGHNT and YYREEE (reference sequence). The length of the CDR3 is 16 residues. This CDR3 reads CASSPGPRGSNQPQHF. The CDR3 DNA reads as TGTGCCAGCAGCCCCGGCCCCAGGGGAAGCAATCAGCCCCAGCATTTT. The entire variable domain, with the rest obtained from reference TRBV5-4 and TRBJ1-5, is as follows: ETGVTQSPTHLIKTRGQQVTLRCSSQSGHNTVSWYQQALGQGPQFIFQYYREEENGRGNFPPRFSGLQFPNYSSELNVNALELDDSALYLCASSPGPRGSNQPQHFGDGTRLSIL.

The gene calls are TRBV24-1 and TRBJ2-2; D gene unclear. The V end was cut by 9 bases, the J end by 4 bases, with 8 bases between. This CDR3 region has 12 residues. Germline CDR1 reads KGHDR; CDR2 reads SFDVKD. The CDR3 sequence is CATPLSTGELFF. Here the CDR3 DNA reads TGTGCCACCCCTCTATCCACCGGGGAGCTGTTTTTT.

The chain carries TRBV5-6 and TRBJ2-5; 7 nucleotides line up with TRBD1. V was pared by 6 bases and J by 2 bases, with 13 bases of the junction left unmatched. CDR3 length: 16 residues. From germline, CDR1 is SGHDT and CDR2 YYEEEE. The CDR3 DNA reads as TGTGCCAGCACCTTTGGGCACGGCAGGGGGCAAGAGACCCAGTACTTC. Translated: CASTFGHGRGQETQYF.

The chain carries TRBV6-1 and TRBJ1-1; TRBD1 might be the D (6 bases). The CDR3 consists of 14 residues. V was trimmed by 6 bases and J by 7 bases, leaving 18 bases between them. CDR1 and CDR2 (germline): MNHNS, SASEGT. CDR3 loop: CASRRGGRVGEAFF. The CDR3 nucleotides read TGTGCCAGCAGACGCGGGGGCAGGGTCGGTGAAGCTTTCTTT.

The chain links TRBV18 to TRBJ2-1; 12 bases match TRBD2. J lost 7 bases, V lost 6 bases, and 4 bases had no gene match. Per germline, CDR1 KGHSH and CDR2 LQKENI. The CDR3 contains 14 residues. CDR3 DNA: TGTGCCAGCTCTCTAGCGGGAGGGCCTAATGAGCAGTTCTTC. Protein: CASSLAGGPNEQFF.

The chain carries TRBV24-1 and TRBJ1-2; D is unclear. The germline V gene encodes CDR1 KGHDR and CDR2 SFDVKD. CDR3 length: 14 residues. With 1 base removed from V and 1 base from J, the gap between germline ends came to 6 bases. DNA for the CDR3: TGTGCCACCAGTGATTTCGAACTTAACTATGGCTACACCTTC. Protein: CATSDFELNYGYTF.

The chain uses TRBV12-5 and TRBJ1-1; possibly TRBD1 for D (5 bases). Trimming removed 2 bases from V and 0 bases from J, with 10 bases in between. The germline gives CDR1 LGHNT, CDR2 FRNRAP. This CDR3 spans 15 amino acids. The CDR3 sequence is CASGLLGLMNTEAFF. The CDR3 bases are TGTGCTAGTGGTTTGTTGGGACTCATGAACACTGAAGCTTTCTTT.

The chain couples TRBV11-3 to TRBJ2-7; no reliable D call. CDR1 is SGHNT and CDR2 is YENEEA in the germline V gene. Trimming cost V 5 bases and J 4 bases, with 12 bases left between them. This CDR3 has 13 amino acids. CDR3 region: CASSRLEVYEQYF. The CDR3 DNA is TGTGCCAGCAGCCGTCTAGAGGTATACGAGCAGTACTTC. The full variable domain, in which reference TRBV11-3 and TRBJ2-7 provide the parts outside the CDR3, is EAGVVQSPRYKIIEKKQPVAFWCNPISGHNTLYWYLQNLGQGPELLIRYENEEAVDDSQLPKDRFSAERLKGVDSTLKIQPAELGDSAVYLCASSRLEVYEQYFGPGTRLTVT.

The chain uses TRBV18 and TRBJ2-4; 12 bases agree with TRBD2. The CDR3 has 15 residues. The V gene's germline CDR1 is KGHSH and CDR2 LQKENI. The trim removed 3 bases at V and 12 bases at J, leaving 9 bases unmatched. The CDR3 bases are TGTGCCAGCTCACCTCCGGGACTAGCGGGTGGAGCTCAGTACTTC. It specifies CASSPPGLAGGAQYF. The whole variable domain, remainder taken from reference TRBV18 and TRBJ2-4, is NAGVMQNPRHLVRRRGQEARLRCSPMKGHSHVYWYRQLPEEGLKFMVYLQKENIIDESGMPKERFSAEFPKEGPSILRIQQVVRGDSAAYFCASSPPGLAGGAQYFGAGTRLSVL.

The chain is built from TRBV2 and TRBJ1-1; TRBD1 agrees at 7 bases. With 4 bases clipped from V and 3 bases from J, the junction kept 5 bases outside the gene matches. This CDR3 has 14 amino acids. Germline CDR1 and CDR2: SNHLY and FYNNEI. The CDR3 region is CASSGVTGDTEAFF. CDR3 nucleotide sequence: TGTGCCAGCAGTGGAGTAACAGGGGACACTGAAGCTTTCTTT.

J is TRBJ2-3 and V is TRBV7-9; 14 bases align to TRBD2. V was clipped by 7 bases and J by 3 bases; unmatched bases: 3. CDR1 and CDR2 (germline): SEHNR, FQNEAQ (reference sequence). The CDR3 is 15 residues long. CDR3 sequence: CASTRLAGGTDTQYF. The CDR3 DNA reads TGTGCCAGCACCAGACTAGCGGGAGGGACAGATACGCAGTATTTT.

The V and J genes are TRBV2 and TRBJ2-2; 7 positions match TRBD1. The junction had 1 base not matched to a gene; V was cut back by 5 bases and J by 1 base. There are 14 residues in the CDR3. Germline CDR1 reads SNHLY; CDR2 reads FYNNEI. This CDR3 reads CASSRQGNTGELFF. The CDR3 DNA reads as TGTGCCAGCAGTCGACAGGGGAACACCGGGGAGCTGTTTTTT.

V gene TRBV19 combines with J gene TRBJ1-2; 9 bases line up with TRBD1. The CDR3 totals 16 residues. The germline V gene encodes CDR1 LNHDA and CDR2 SQIVND (reference sequence). V lost 8 bases and J lost 5; bases outside the gene matches: 15. The CDR3 reads CASGGQGNRVPYGYTF. In DNA, the CDR3 is TGTGCCAGTGGGGGACAGGGAAATCGAGTTCCATATGGCTACACCTTC.

J is TRBJ1-1 and V is TRBV5-1; tentatively, D is TRBD1 (5 bases). The germline gives CDR1 SGHRS, CDR2 YFSETQ. The CDR3 covers 16 residues. The germline V and J ends were trimmed by 2 bases and 2 bases, with 16 bases remaining between them. This chain's CDR3 is CASSFGHSTLNTEAFF. The CDR3 coding sequence is TGCGCCAGCAGCTTCGGACATAGTACCTTAAACACTGAAGCTTTCTTT.

The chain joins TRBV27 to TRBJ2-2, with TRBD1 matching 9 bases. CDR1 and CDR2 (germline): MNHEY, SMNVEV (reference sequence). This CDR3 contains 17 residues. V was clipped by 6 bases and J by 5 bases; unmatched bases: 13. The CDR3 is CASRNLQGAFVTGELFF. DNA of the CDR3: TGTGCCAGCAGGAATTTACAGGGGGCGTTTGTGACCGGGGAGCTGTTTTTT.

V is TRBV18 and J is TRBJ2-1; 9 bases are a match to TRBD2. Germline trimming cut 1 base from V and 7 bases from J; bases unmatched to any gene: 8. The CDR3 loop spans 16 amino acids. Germline V lookup: CDR1 KGHSH, CDR2 LQKENI. CDR3 loop: CASSPLPGLARNEQFF. The CDR3 DNA reads as TGTGCCAGCTCACCACTTCCCGGACTAGCGCGGAATGAGCAGTTCTTC. The full variable domain, with the rest looked up from reference TRBV18 and TRBJ2-1, is NAGVMQNPRHLVRRRGQEARLRCSPMKGHSHVYWYRQLPEEGLKFMVYLQKENIIDESGMPKERFSAEFPKEGPSILRIQQVVRGDSAAYFCASSPLPGLARNEQFFGPGTRLTVL.

V usage is TRBV4-1 and J usage is TRBJ1-5; D not resolved. The CDR3 spans 15 residues. V lost 1 base and J lost 4, with 11 bases in between. The V gene's germline CDR1 is MGHRA and CDR2 YSYEKL. The CDR3 nucleotides are TGCGCCAGCAGCCAAGTGAGGACGGGGAATCAGCCCCAGCATTTT. It encodes CASSQVRTGNQPQHF.

The V gene is TRBV19, the J gene TRBJ1-1; TRBD1 is a possible D gene (6 bases). CDR1 is LNHDA and CDR2 is SQIVND in the germline V gene (reference sequence). V lost 5 bases, J lost 0 bases, and 13 bases lay in between. The CDR3 is made up of 15 amino acids. The chain's CDR3 is CASSVSGALNTEAFF. CDR3 sequence (DNA): TGTGCCAGTAGTGTATCAGGGGCTCTGAACACTGAAGCTTTCTTT.

This rearrangement joins TRBV24-1 to TRBJ1-2; D is undetermined. Trimming pared 7 bases from V and 4 bases from J, leaving 12 bases between. The CDR3 covers 13 residues. CDR1 is KGHDR, CDR2 SFDVKD, per germline. In DNA, the CDR3 is TGTGCCACCAGCGACAACGGTTTCTATGGCTACACCTTC. This encodes CATSDNGFYGYTF.